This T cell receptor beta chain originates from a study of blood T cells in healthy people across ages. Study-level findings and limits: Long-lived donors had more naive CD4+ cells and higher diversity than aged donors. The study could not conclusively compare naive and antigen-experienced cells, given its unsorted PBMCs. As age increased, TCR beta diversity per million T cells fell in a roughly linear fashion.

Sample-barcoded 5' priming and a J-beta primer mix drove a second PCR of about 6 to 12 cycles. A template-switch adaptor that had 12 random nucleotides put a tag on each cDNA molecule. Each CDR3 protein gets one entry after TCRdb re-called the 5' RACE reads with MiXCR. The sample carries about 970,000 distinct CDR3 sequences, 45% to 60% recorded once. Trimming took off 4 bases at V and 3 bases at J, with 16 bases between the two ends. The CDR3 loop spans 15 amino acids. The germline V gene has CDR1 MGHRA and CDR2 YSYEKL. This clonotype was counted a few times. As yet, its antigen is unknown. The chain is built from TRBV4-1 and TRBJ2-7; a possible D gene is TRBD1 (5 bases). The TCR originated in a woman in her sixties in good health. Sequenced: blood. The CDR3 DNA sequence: TGCGCCAGCAGCCCAGGTGGAGACAGTTACTACGAGCAGTACTTC. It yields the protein CASSPGGDSYYEQYF.